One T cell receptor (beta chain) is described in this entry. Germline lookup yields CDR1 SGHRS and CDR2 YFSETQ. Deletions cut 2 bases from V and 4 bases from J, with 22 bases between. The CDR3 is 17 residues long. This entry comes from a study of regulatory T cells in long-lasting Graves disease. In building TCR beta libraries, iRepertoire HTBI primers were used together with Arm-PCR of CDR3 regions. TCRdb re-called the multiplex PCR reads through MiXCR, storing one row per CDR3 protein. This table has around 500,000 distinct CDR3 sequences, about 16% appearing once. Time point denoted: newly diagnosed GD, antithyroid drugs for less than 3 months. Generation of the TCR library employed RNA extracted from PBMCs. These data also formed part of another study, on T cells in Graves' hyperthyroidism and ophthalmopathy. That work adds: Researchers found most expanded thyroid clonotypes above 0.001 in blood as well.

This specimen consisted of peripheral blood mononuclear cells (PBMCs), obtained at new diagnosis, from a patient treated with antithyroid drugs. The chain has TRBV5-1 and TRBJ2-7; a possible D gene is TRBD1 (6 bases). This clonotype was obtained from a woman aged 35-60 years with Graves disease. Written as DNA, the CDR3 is TGCGCCAGCAGCTTTGCCCCAGGCAGGGGTACGGGTTACGAGCAGTACTTC. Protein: CASSFAPGRGTGYEQYF.